Listed below are T cell receptor beta chains from one sample, sequenced in a study of cytomegalovirus exposure and HLA in healthy donors. This table comes from immunoSEQ multiplex PCR, and its TCRdb copy is limited to in-frame clones, with some not included. The sample consists of 150,000 to 200,000 clones, roughly 77% of them appearing once. Source material: PBMCs. The receptors come from a woman aged 45-65 years in good health and CMV-seronegative. Each CDR3 is given with its conserved first and last residue. A D gene is named only where the DNA matches it firmly. Clone size is not always given. Where it is, it says once, few, many or a class for expanded clones.

j_gene	v_gene	abundance	d_gene	CDR3aa	CDR3nt
TRBJ2-6	TRBV29-1	.	.	CSVVSGTQSSGANVLTF	TGCAGCGTTGTTTCAGGGACACAGAGCTCTGGGGCCAACGTCCTGACTTTC
TRBJ1-1	TRBV25-1	.	.	CASGFGREAFF	TGTGCCAGCGGTTTTGGCAGGGAAGCTTTCTTT
TRBJ2-3	TRBV14	.	.	CASSFSAGAWSSTDTQYF	TGTGCCAGCAGCTTTAGTGCGGGGGCCTGGTCTAGCACAGATACGCAGTATTTT
TRBJ2-5	TRBV12-5	.	TRBD2	CASGFPGSGGYQETQYF	TGTGCTAGTGGCTTCCCGGGTAGCGGGGGGTACCAAGAGACCCAGTACTTC
TRBJ1-2	TRBV7-9	.	.	CASSPNRVFYGYTF	TGTGCCAGCAGCCCCAACAGGGTTTTCTATGGCTACACCTTC
TRBJ1-4	TRBV5-8	.	TRBD1	CASSPTGVNEKLFF	TGTGCCAGCAGCCCCACAGGGGTAAATGAAAAACTGTTTTTT
TRBJ2-7	TRBV9	.	TRBD2	CASSVGLAGDSYEQYF	TGTGCCAGCAGCGTAGGACTAGCGGGAGATTCCTACGAGCAGTACTTC
TRBJ2-2	TRBV9	.	.	CASSQSHRAYTGELFF	TGTGCCAGCAGCCAATCTCACAGGGCTTACACCGGGGAGCTGTTTTTT
TRBJ2-3	TRBV18	.	TRBD2	CASSPGLATFTDTQYF	TGTGCCAGCTCACCCGGACTAGCGACATTCACAGATACGCAGTATTTT
TRBJ1-1	TRBV7-2	.	.	CASSPGGYRGTEAFF	TGTGCCAGCAGCCCTGGGGGGTATCGGGGCACTGAAGCTTTCTTT
TRBJ2-1	TRBV27	once	TRBD1	CASSFQGQGYNEQFF	TGTGCCAGCAGTTTTCAGGGACAGGGCTACAATGAGCAGTTCTTC
TRBJ1-2	TRBV20-1	.	.	CSARAQNGYTF	TGCAGTGCTAGGGCTCAGAATGGCTACACCTTC
TRBJ1-5	TRBV28	.	TRBD1	CASSLDRVRQPQHF	TGTGCCAGCAGTCTGGACAGGGTTAGGCAGCCCCAGCATTTT
TRBJ2-7	TRBV11-2	.	TRBD1	CASSLGQGSFYEQYF	TGTGCCAGCAGCTTAGGACAGGGTTCTTTCTACGAGCAGTACTTC
TRBJ1-1	TRBV7-9	.	.	CASSLVGPTGNTEAFF	TGTGCCAGCAGCTTAGTTGGCCCGACAGGGAACACTGAAGCTTTCTTT
TRBJ2-6	TRBV2	.	.	CASSGLNWGANVLTF	TGTGCCAGCAGCGGACTGAACTGGGGGGCCAACGTCCTGACTTTC
TRBJ2-1	TRBV19	.	TRBD2	CASSISWGGSAAEQFF	TGTGCCAGTAGTATAAGTTGGGGCGGGAGCGCGGCCGAGCAGTTCTTC
TRBJ2-7	TRBV2	.	.	CASTPGDSSEQYF	TGTGCCAGCACCCCGGGGGATTCCTCGGAGCAGTACTTC
TRBJ1-2	TRBV30	.	.	CAWSLSGAGGYTF	TGTGCCTGGAGCCTCTCAGGGGCCGGTGGCTACACCTTC
TRBJ2-5	TRBV19	.	.	CASSTTGRKQETQYF	TGTGCCAGTAGTACTACAGGCAGAAAACAAGAGACCCAGTACTTC
TRBJ2-7	TRBV7-3	.	TRBD1	CASSLGTGFSYEQYF	TGTGCCAGCAGCTTAGGGACAGGGTTTTCCTACGAGCAGTACTTC
TRBJ1-2	TRBV6-1	.	.	CASSAQGLNYGYTF	TGTGCCAGCAGTGCACAGGGCTTGAACTATGGCTACACCTTC
TRBJ2-3	TRBV19	.	TRBD2	CASTPLAGVTDTQYF	TGTGCCAGTACCCCACTCGCGGGAGTTACAGATACGCAGTATTTT
TRBJ1-2	TRBV27	.	TRBD1	CASRKDRGGYTF	TGTGCCAGCAGAAAGGACAGGGGGGGCTACACCTTC
TRBJ1-1	TRBV2	.	.	CASIGGGAGRMNTEAFF	TGTGCCAGCATCGGAGGGGGGGCAGGCCGCATGAACACTGAAGCTTTCTTT
TRBJ2-7	TRBV11-3	.	.	CASSRGPYEQYF	TGTGCCAGCAGCCGCGGGCCCTACGAGCAGTACTTC
TRBJ1-1	TRBV2	.	TRBD1	CASSRGGAVAFF	TGTGCCAGCAGTAGAGGGGGCGCGGTAGCTTTCTTT
TRBJ2-1	TRBV9	.	TRBD2	CASSNAGGSYNEQFF	TGTGCCAGCAGCAACGCGGGGGGGTCCTACAATGAGCAGTTCTTC
TRBJ2-3	TRBV2	.	TRBD1	CASSATRTGGLSTQYF	TGTGCCAGCAGTGCCACCCGGACAGGGGGCCTCTCTACGCAGTATTTT
TRBJ2-5	TRBV11-1	.	.	CASSFGGGRIETQYF	TGTGCCAGCAGCTTCGGAGGGGGCCGGATAGAGACCCAGTACTTC
TRBJ1-1	TRBV5-5	.	TRBD1	CASSLRTGTNTEAFF	TGTGCCAGCAGCTTAAGGACAGGGACGAACACTGAAGCTTTCTTT